A single sample is the source of the 32 T cell receptor beta chains below, sequenced in a study of cytomegalovirus exposure and HLA in healthy donors. PCR was performed using 60 Vbeta and 13 Jbeta primers. Produced via immunoSEQ multiplex PCR; TCRdb's table is partial and in-frame only. Of roughly 140,000 clones listed, roughly 80% were seen once; the top ten hold 3.5% to 4.5%. Sequenced material: PBMCs. The source is a woman between 40 and 50 years old in good health and CMV-seropositive.

The chain links TRBV2 to TRBJ1-2, with D possibly TRBD1 on 6 matching bases. The CDR3 is made up of 12 amino acids. Deletions cut 8 bases from V and 5 bases from J, with 12 bases between. The germline CDR1 and CDR2 sequences are SNHLY and FYNNEI. The CDR3 loop is CASGNGQYGYTF. Here the CDR3 DNA reads TGTGCCAGCGGGAATGGACAGTATGGCTACACCTTC.

The chain uses TRBV4-3 and TRBJ2-2, with 8 bases aligning to TRBD1. In germline, CDR1 is LGHNA, CDR2 YSLEER. J lost 0 bases, V lost 4 bases, and 4 bases had no gene match. This CDR3 contains 16 residues. The chain's CDR3 is CASSPEGQANTGELFF. CDR3 in DNA: TGCGCCAGCAGCCCAGAGGGACAGGCGAACACCGGGGAGCTGTTTTTT.

The genes are TRBV25-1 and TRBJ1-3; 8 nucleotides agree with TRBD1. Trimming removed 3 bases from V and 8 bases from J; junction bases left unmatched: 6. This CDR3 region has 14 residues. Looked up from germline, CDR1 is MGHDK and CDR2 is SYGVNS. CDR3 sequence (DNA): TGTGCCAGCAGTGACCCCCAGGGGGCGGACACCATATATTTT. Translating it yields CASSDPQGADTIYF. Full variable domain (outside the CDR3, taken from reference TRBV25-1 and TRBJ1-3): EADIYQTPRYLVIGTGKKITLECSQTMGHDKMYWYQQDPGMELHLIHYSYGVNSTEKGDLSSESTVSRIRTEHFPLTLESARPSHTSQYLCASSDPQGADTIYFGEGSWLTVV.

The chain employs TRBV5-1 and TRBJ1-1; TRBD1 might be the D (5 bases). The CDR3 loop spans 15 amino acids. Trimming stripped 4 bases from V and 3 bases from J, with 16 bases between. Germline V lookup: CDR1 SGHRS, CDR2 YFSETQ. In DNA form, the CDR3 reads TGCGCCAGCAGCGATCCCAGGGATTTGGACACTGAAGCTTTCTTT. This sequence encodes CASSDPRDLDTEAFF. Together with reference TRBV5-1 and TRBJ1-1, the CDR3 gives the full variable domain: KAGVTQTPRYLIKTRGQQVTLSCSPISGHRSVSWYQQTPGQGLQFLFEYFSETQRNKGNFPGRFSGRQFSNSRSEMNVSTLELGDSALYLCASSDPRDLDTEAFFGQGTRLTVV.

The sample holds one count of this clone. The V gene is TRBV27, the J gene TRBJ1-2; D is possibly TRBD1 (6 bases). V was clipped by 2 bases and J by 0 bases, with 13 bases between them. The CDR3 sequence is 16 residues long. Per germline, CDR1 MNHEY and CDR2 SMNVEV (reference sequence). The CDR3 DNA follows: TGTGCCAGCAGTTTAACCGCAGGGGATGCTAACTATGGCTACACCTTC. Translated: CASSLTAGDANYGYTF.

The count of this clone is one. This sequence joins TRBV27 and TRBJ2-5; 9 bases are a match to TRBD1. Germline V gene lookup returns CDR1 MNHEY and CDR2 SMNVEV (reference sequence). Trimming cost V 8 bases and J 5 bases; bases outside gene matches: 12. This CDR3 comprises 15 residues. The CDR3 reads CASPTRDRAMETQYF. In DNA, the CDR3 is TGTGCCAGCCCTACTAGGGACAGGGCGATGGAGACCCAGTACTTC.

The chain links TRBV2 to TRBJ2-3; 12 bases are shared with TRBD2. V lost 5 bases and J lost 4; bases outside the gene matches: 4. Germline V CDR1 and CDR2: SNHLY, FYNNEI. The CDR3 totals 15 residues. The CDR3 protein is CASSLLAGGADTQYF. DNA for the CDR3: TGTGCCAGCAGTCTCCTAGCGGGAGGGGCAGATACGCAGTATTTT.

This chain connects TRBV5-4 to TRBJ2-1; the match to TRBD2 covers 8 bases. V gave up 0 bases and J gave up 8 bases; unmatched junction bases: 1. The CDR3 runs to 13 residues. The V gene's germline CDR1 is SGHNT and CDR2 YYREEE (reference sequence). CDR3 residues: CASSLGLAYEQFF. CDR3 in DNA: TGTGCCAGCAGCTTGGGACTAGCGTATGAGCAGTTCTTC.

V gene TRBV5-1 combines with J gene TRBJ1-2; D may be TRBD1 (5 bases). Germline-derived CDR1 and CDR2 are SGHRS and YFSETQ. Deletions cut 0 bases from V and 1 base from J, with 16 bases between. There are 17 residues in the CDR3. The CDR3 protein is CASSLGEWSRDNYGYTF. As DNA, the CDR3 is TGCGCCAGCAGCTTGGGTGAGTGGTCCAGGGATAACTATGGCTACACCTTC. The full variable domain, with the rest looked up from reference TRBV5-1 and TRBJ1-2, is KAGVTQTPRYLIKTRGQQVTLSCSPISGHRSVSWYQQTPGQGLQFLFEYFSETQRNKGNFPGRFSGRQFSNSRSEMNVSTLELGDSALYLCASSLGEWSRDNYGYTFGSGTRLTVV.

The rearrangement links TRBV7-3 to TRBJ2-2, with TRBD1 identical over 9 bases. The CDR3 has 15 amino acids. CDR1 is SGHTA, CDR2 FQGTGA, per germline. The V and J ends lost 5 bases and 1 base, in that order; junction bases with no gene match: 2. The CDR3 sequence is CASSQGQGNTGELFF. The CDR3 DNA is TGTGCCAGCAGCCAGGGACAGGGGAACACCGGGGAGCTGTTTTTT.

This chain joins TRBV6-6 and TRBJ2-1; tentative D call: TRBD2 (5 bases). This CDR3 is built from 16 residues. Trimming took off 2 bases at V and 3 bases at J, with 14 bases between the two ends. CDR1 is MNHNY, CDR2 SVGAGI, per germline (reference sequence). The chain's CDR3 is CASSYGLTGYYNEQFF. CDR3 nucleotides: TGTGCCAGCAGTTACGGTTTGACGGGGTACTACAATGAGCAGTTCTTC.

The CDR3 region is CASSEDPRGFQETQYF. The CDR3 coding sequence is TGTGCCAGCAGTGAAGATCCCAGGGGGTTTCAAGAGACCCAGTACTTC. The chain uses TRBV6-4 and TRBJ2-5; 7 bases are a match to TRBD1. The length of the CDR3 is 16 residues. In germline, CDR1 is MRHNA, CDR2 SNTAGT. J lost 2 bases, V lost 3 bases, and 9 bases had no gene match.

The J gene is TRBJ2-6, the V gene TRBV7-9; a weak D match, TRBD2 (6 bases). The V end lost 2 bases, the J end lost 2 bases, and 13 bases lay between the germline ends. This CDR3 spans 17 amino acids. CDR1 is SEHNR, CDR2 FQNEAQ, per germline (reference sequence). The CDR3 coding sequence is TGTGCCAGCAGCTTATCGTTCGGGGGTGCTGGGGCCAACGTCCTGACTTTC. It translates to CASSLSFGGAGANVLTF.

The V gene is TRBV10-3, the J gene TRBJ2-7, with 8 bases identical to TRBD2. After removal of 5 bases from V and 3 bases from J, the junction contained 6 bases not matched to a gene. In germline, CDR1 is ENHRY, CDR2 SYGVKD. The CDR3 loop spans 14 amino acids. The CDR3 protein is CAISPSGGNYEQYF. The CDR3 coding sequence is TGTGCCATCAGTCCCAGCGGGGGCAACTACGAGCAGTACTTC.

The chain has TRBV5-6 and TRBJ1-1; D remains ambiguous. The V gene's germline CDR1 is SGHDT and CDR2 YYEEEE. The CDR3 is 14 amino acids. Trimming took 7 bases from V and 1 from J, leaving 14 bases between them. The chain's CDR3 is CASGWWGGNTEAFF. The CDR3 region has the DNA TGTGCCAGCGGATGGTGGGGAGGGAACACTGAAGCTTTCTTT.

This chain joins TRBV11-2 and TRBJ2-2; D uncertain. V gave up 5 bases and J gave up 6 bases, with 10 bases separating them. The CDR3 has 13 amino acids. Germline-derived CDR1 and CDR2 are SGHAT and FQNNGV. The CDR3 sequence: CASSLGRAGELFF. DNA of the CDR3: TGTGCCAGCAGCCTCGGTCGAGCCGGGGAGCTGTTTTTT.

The V gene is TRBV4-2, the J gene TRBJ2-3; 12 bases agree with TRBD2. V shed 0 bases and J 0 bases; nucleotides not matched to a gene: 1. The CDR3 consists of 17 residues. Per the germline V gene, CDR1 is LGHNA and CDR2 is YNFKEQ. CDR3 sequence (DNA): TGTGCCAGCAGCCAAGACCTAGCGGGGGGGAGCACAGATACGCAGTATTTT. It encodes CASSQDLAGGSTDTQYF.

V and J are TRBV5-4 and TRBJ1-1; tentatively, D is TRBD1 (5 bases). This CDR3 comprises 15 residues. CDR1 and CDR2 (germline): SGHNT, YYREEE (reference sequence). V lost 4 bases and J lost 1, with 14 bases in between. The CDR3 protein is CASSPAKTANTEAFF. CDR3 DNA: TGTGCCAGCAGCCCAGCAAAGACAGCGAACACTGAAGCTTTCTTT.

V and J are TRBV6-5 and TRBJ2-7, with D possibly being TRBD1 (6 bases). There are 12 residues in the CDR3. CDR1 and CDR2 (germline): MNHEY, SVGAGI. Trimming removed 5 bases at V and 3 bases at J, with 8 bases between. The CDR3 spells CASSEGVYEQYF. The DNA for the CDR3 is TGTGCCAGCAGTGAGGGGGTCTACGAGCAGTACTTC.

The genes are TRBV19 and TRBJ2-1; 8 bases map to TRBD2. The CDR3 is 16 amino acids. Trimming took 9 bases from V and 3 from J; bases not matched to a gene: 13. Germline CDR1 is LNHDA and CDR2 is SQIVND (reference sequence). In nucleotides, the CDR3 is TGTGCCAGCCGCTCCAGATCCGGGACTAGCTACAATGAGCAGTTCTTC. Amino acids: CASRSRSGTSYNEQFF.

This chain uses TRBV5-1 with TRBJ2-3, with TRBD2 matching 13 bases. Germline trimming cut 0 bases from V and 6 bases from J; bases unmatched to any gene: 7. Germline V gives CDR1 SGHRS, CDR2 YFSETQ. The CDR3 totals 17 residues. The CDR3 coding sequence is TGCGCCAGCAGCTTGGTGACTAGCGGGAGGAGTACGGATACGCAGTATTTT. It encodes CASSLVTSGRSTDTQYF.

This clone turned up a few times. This chain joins TRBV2 and TRBJ1-5; 11 nucleotides agree with TRBD1. V shed 3 bases and J 2 bases; nucleotides not matched to a gene: 0. The CDR3 consists of 15 residues. Germline CDR1 and CDR2: SNHLY and FYNNEI. The CDR3 coding sequence is TGTGCCAGCAGTGAGGGACAGGGGGGCAATCAGCCCCAGCATTTT. It yields the protein CASSEGQGGNQPQHF.

The chain joins TRBV4-2 to TRBJ2-2; 10 nucleotides align to TRBD2. Germline V gene data show CDR1 as LGHNA and CDR2 as YNFKEQ. The CDR3 consists of 17 residues. V trimming: 4 bases; J trimming: 4 bases; junction bases outside the gene matches: 9. As DNA, the CDR3 is TGTGCCAGCAGCCCCCAGGCTAGCGGGAGCTTCACCGGGGAGCTGTTTTTT. It translates to CASSPQASGSFTGELFF.

The CDR3 is CASSVNRGEEGYTF. DNA of the CDR3: TGTGCCAGCAGCGTCAACAGGGGGGAGGAGGGCTACACCTTC. The rearrangement uses TRBV9 and TRBJ1-2, with 8 bases that match TRBD1. This CDR3 is 14 amino acids long. Germline-derived CDR1 and CDR2 are SGDLS and YYNGEE. V lost 2 bases to trimming and J lost 8 bases; unmatched junction nucleotides: 8.

The sample holds one count of this clone. The V and J genes are TRBV7-2 and TRBJ1-2; 9 nucleotides match TRBD1. Germline CDR1 is SGHTA and CDR2 is FQGNSA. This CDR3 is 17 amino acids long. The V and J ends lost 5 bases and 12 bases, in that order; junction bases with no gene match: 22. CDR3 sequence (DNA): TGTGCCAGCAGCCCCGGTGCGAGGGGGTTCGGGACAGGGTTGAACACCTTC. Translation gives CASSPGARGFGTGLNTF.

Notes on this clone: One end of the junction is discordant with germline, which a read error may explain. This sequence joins TRBV7-9 and TRBJ1-1; no definite D call. From germline, CDR1 is SEHNR and CDR2 FQNEAQ (reference sequence). The CDR3 is 13 amino acids. The CDR3 loop is CSSSFEVNTEAFF. The CDR3 region has the DNA TGTTCCAGCAGCTTTGAGGTGAACACTGAAGCTTTCTTT.

The chain is built from TRBV7-3 and TRBJ2-3, with a weak D call TRBD2 (6 bases). The CDR3 covers 16 residues. Germline V lookup: CDR1 SGHTA, CDR2 FQGTGA. The V end was cut by 5 bases, the J end by 0 bases, with 15 bases between. DNA of the CDR3: TGTGCCAGCAGCCCAGGAACTAGCCCCAGCACAGATACGCAGTATTTT. As protein: CASSPGTSPSTDTQYF.

J is TRBJ1-2 and V is TRBV27; the D gene is possibly TRBD1 (5 bases). From germline, CDR1 is MNHEY and CDR2 SMNVEV (reference sequence). Trimming removed 0 bases at V and 8 bases at J, with 13 bases between. The CDR3 loop spans 14 amino acids. The CDR3, as DNA: TGTGCCAGCAGTTTATCCACAGGTCGTTGGGGCTACACCTTC. Encoded protein: CASSLSTGRWGYTF.

This clone was seen just once. V and J are TRBV5-1 and TRBJ1-1; 8 bases align to TRBD1. From germline, CDR1 is SGHRS and CDR2 YFSETQ. After removal of 3 bases from V and 1 base from J, the junction contained 5 bases not matched to a gene. CDR3 size: 15 residues. CDR3 sequence (DNA): TGCGCCAGCAGCTCCGCAGGGGGCAGGAACACTGAAGCTTTCTTT. The encoded protein is CASSSAGGRNTEAFF.

The chain recombines TRBV27 with TRBJ1-6; D unresolved. The CDR3 length is 13 residues. The ends were cut back, 4 bases at V and 10 bases at J, with 11 bases in the middle. The V gene's germline CDR1 is MNHEY and CDR2 SMNVEV (reference sequence). In DNA, the CDR3 is TGTGCCAGCAGTTCAAGTGCGGGGTCACCCCTCCACTTT. It codes for CASSSSAGSPLHF.

In this sample, this clone turned up a few times. The V and J genes are TRBV5-6 and TRBJ1-5; D is unresolved. Germline V lookup: CDR1 SGHDT, CDR2 YYEEEE. V lost 3 bases and J lost 1, with 5 bases in between. The CDR3 loop spans 13 amino acids. In DNA, the CDR3 is TGTGCCAGCAGCTCCCGGAGCAATCAGCCCCAGCATTTT. It specifies CASSSRSNQPQHF.

For the CDR3, the DNA is TGTGCCAGCAGTAACGGAGGTGGAGGCGAGCAGTACTTC. Translation: CASSNGGGGEQYF. This chain connects TRBV6-5 to TRBJ2-7; TRBD2 is a possible D gene (5 bases). The V end lost 5 bases, the J end lost 6 bases, and 14 bases lay between the germline ends. This CDR3 is built from 13 residues. Germline CDR1 and CDR2: MNHEY and SVGAGI.